This T cell receptor beta chain was captured in a study of T cells in Graves' hyperthyroidism and ophthalmopathy. Study results and caveats: The model predicted ophthalmopathy a median around seven months before onset. Blood also showed most of the thyroid clonotypes that were expanded above 0.001.

Exclusion criteria comprised uncontrolled infection, other autoimmune disease, pregnancy or lactation. What was amplified from RNA transcripts were TCR beta CDR3 regions. Initially, a first-round RT-PCR of the TCR CDR3 employed the HTBI primer set. From the multiplex PCR reads, TCRdb called clonotypes with MiXCR, one entry per CDR3 protein. The sample yields 450,000 to 500,000 distinct CDR3 sequences, under 25% seen once. This clonotype appeared many times. Its specificity is not known. The germline CDR1 and CDR2 sequences are MNHNS and SASEGT. This CDR3 is built from 15 residues. Between the trimmed V and J ends, which lost 7 bases and 1 base, there was a span of 16 bases.

The material sequenced was blood. The chain has TRBV6-1 and TRBJ1-1; D is ambiguous. This clonotype was obtained from a woman aged 70-85 years with Graves' ophthalmopathy. CDR3 residues: CASIESAGSNTEAFF. The CDR3 nucleotides are TGTGCCAGCATAGAGTCGGCAGGTTCGAACACTGAAGCTTTCTTT.